The next 23 T cell receptor beta chains were all read from a single sample in a study of T cells expressing NK-cell markers. TCRdb reworked the 5' RACE reads into one entry per CDR3 protein, no DNA. Here the sample table reports around 100,000 distinct CDR3 sequences. The material sequenced was blood T cells: a sorted CD56 or NKG2C T cell subset, CD4+ or CD8+ T cells, or bulk PBMC T cells (not recorded which). All receptors come from a woman between 18 and 75 years old in good health.

The chain has TRBV29-1 and TRBJ1-2; TCRdb indicates TRBD1, and absent DNA this call remains unverified. The CDR3 loop spans 14 amino acids. Germline lookup yields CDR1 SQVTM and CDR2 ANQGSEA. The CDR3 reads CSVEDPRVFFGYTF.

The chain recombines TRBV12-3 or TRBV12-4 with TRBJ2-1. This CDR3 is 13 amino acids long. The CDR3 spells CASSEERYNEQFF.

This sequence joins TRBV29-1 and TRBJ2-6; TCRdb gives TRBD1 as the D gene, but with no DNA this cannot be confirmed. In germline, CDR1 is SQVTM, CDR2 ANQGSEA. CDR3 length: 15 residues. The CDR3 sequence is CSATDDSRGANVLTF.

This rearrangement joins TRBV6-5 to TRBJ2-3; TCRdb returns TRBD1, unconfirmable since there is no DNA. The CDR3 runs to 12 residues. Looked up from germline, CDR1 is MNHEY and CDR2 is SVGAGI. This chain's CDR3 is CASRQGGDTQYF.

This sequence joins TRBV27 and TRBJ2-5; TCRdb's D gene call, TRBD1, goes unchecked for lack of DNA. Per germline, CDR1 MNHEY and CDR2 SMNVEV (reference sequence). There are 11 residues in the CDR3. CDR3 sequence reads: CASSWGETQYF.

The chain uses TRBV12-3 or TRBV12-4 and TRBJ1-1; absent DNA, TCRdb's TRBD1 call cannot be checked. The CDR3 totals 12 residues. CDR3 in amino acids: CASKLTGGKAFF.

The rearrangement links TRBV5-1 to TRBJ2-5; as DNA is missing, the TRBD1 call by TCRdb cannot be tested. CDR1 SGHRS and CDR2 YFSETQ come from the germline V gene. The CDR3 extends over 17 amino acids. This CDR3 reads CASSGGPDPSFQETQYF. The full variable domain, completed using reference TRBV5-1 and TRBJ2-5, is KAGVTQTPRYLIKTRGQQVTLSCSPISGHRSVSWYQQTPGQGLQFLFEYFSETQRNKGNFPGRFSGRQFSNSRSEMNVSTLELGDSALYLCASSGGPDPSFQETQYFGPGTRLLVL.

The chain joins TRBV4-2 to TRBJ2-7; as DNA is missing, the TRBD1 call by TCRdb cannot be tested. CDR1 is LGHNA, CDR2 YNFKEQ, per germline. This CDR3 comprises 17 residues. CDR3 sequence reads: CASSSPERQGALYEQYF.

The chain combines TRBV12-3 or TRBV12-4 with TRBJ2-5; there is no DNA to check the TCRdb D call of TRBD1. The CDR3 runs 17 residues. CDR3 sequence: CASSLRDGGGVQETQYF.

The chain links TRBV4-1 to TRBJ1-1; TCRdb proposes TRBD1, but this gene call is untestable without DNA. CDR1 and CDR2 from the germline V gene are MGHRA and YSYEKL. This CDR3 comprises 15 residues. CDR3 residues: CASSQDPGVGTEAFF.

The chain combines TRBV6-5 with TRBJ1-1. This CDR3 has 14 amino acids. Germline lookup yields CDR1 MNHEY and CDR2 SVGAGI. The CDR3 is CASSYGMEDTEAFF.

The J gene is TRBJ2-5, the V gene TRBV29-1; TCRdb outputs TRBD1, but without DNA this stays unchecked. The CDR3 length is 14 residues. Germline V gives CDR1 SQVTM, CDR2 ANQGSEA. The CDR3 region is CSVDQTGLQETQYF.

The gene calls are TRBV29-1 and TRBJ2-1; the TRBD1 assignment by TCRdb is unverifiable without DNA. This CDR3 spans 11 amino acids. CDR1 is SQVTM and CDR2 is ANQGSEA in the germline V gene. The CDR3 sequence is CSVDNRDEQFF.

The chain recombines TRBV6-2 or TRBV6-3 with TRBJ2-1; TCRdb's D call of TRBD2 is untestable without DNA. Per germline, CDR1 MNHEY and CDR2 SVGEGT. The CDR3 has 14 amino acids. The CDR3 region is CASSFSSGSNEQFF.

The V and J genes are TRBV5-6 and TRBJ2-5. CDR3 length: 14 residues. CDR1 SGHDT and CDR2 YYEEEE come from the germline V gene. The CDR3 reads CASSPWLGLETQYF.

This chain connects TRBV7-2 to TRBJ2-7. The CDR3 consists of 13 residues. Germline CDR1 SGHTA, CDR2 FQGNSA. CDR3 in amino acids: CASSLPSDYEQYF.

V gene TRBV5-1 combines with J gene TRBJ1-1. This CDR3 contains 13 residues. Germline loops: CDR1 SGHRS, CDR2 YFSETQ. Here the CDR3 reads CASSLPTNTEAFF.

The chain recombines TRBV4-3 with TRBJ1-4; the D call of TRBD1 rests on TCRdb alone, since no DNA is present to check it. Germline V gene sequence: CDR1 LGHNA, CDR2 YSLEER. The CDR3 sequence is 18 residues long. The CDR3 spells CASSQEPPAQGAQEKLFF.

The J gene is TRBJ1-1, the V gene TRBV13; TCRdb gives TRBD1 as the D gene, but with no DNA this cannot be confirmed. The length of the CDR3 is 15 residues. Germline V gene lookup returns CDR1 PRHDT and CDR2 FYEKMQ (reference sequence). CDR3 loop: CASSSWGEMNTEAFF.

The chain recombines TRBV29-1 with TRBJ1-1; the D gene TCRdb calls, TRBD1, cannot be checked with no DNA. Germline loops: CDR1 SQVTM, CDR2 ANQGSEA. The CDR3 is made up of 11 amino acids. CDR3: CSVVGGTEAFF.

This chain connects TRBV19 to TRBJ1-5. The CDR3 runs 13 residues. Germline V gene sequence: CDR1 LNHDA, CDR2 SQIVND (reference sequence). CDR3: CASRTAGLQPQHF.

The chain is built from TRBV7-3 and TRBJ2-2. CDR3 length: 13 amino acids. The germline V gene encodes CDR1 SGHTA and CDR2 FQGTGA. CDR3 region: CATSKENTGELFF.

The chain couples TRBV6-2 or TRBV6-3 to TRBJ2-5. This CDR3 is 15 amino acids long. Germline-derived CDR1 and CDR2 are MNHEY and SVGEGT. Here the CDR3 reads CASSYSDWAQETQYF.